A single sample is the source of the 21 T cell receptor beta chains below, sequenced in a study of blood T cells in healthy people across ages. Next came a second PCR, run for about 7 to 12 cycles, which used a sample-barcoded 5' primer along with a J-beta primer mix. TCRdb reprocessed the 5' RACE reads with MiXCR, giving one entry per CDR3 protein. Here the sample spans 1.5 million to 2 million distinct CDR3 sequences, about 30% being singletons. The sample taken for sequencing was blood. The receptors were gathered from a woman in her twenties or thirties in good health.

This clonotype was detected a few times. At one of its ends the junction is not consistent with the germline gene, which may arise from a read error. The V and J genes are TRBV20-1 and TRBJ2-5; 13 nucleotides agree with TRBD2. Germline V gives CDR1 DFQATT, CDR2 SNEGSKA (reference sequence). CDR3 length: 19 amino acids. This CDR3 reads CSAFVRGGLAGYRRETQYF. The DNA of the CDR3 is TGTAGTGCTTTCGTACGGGGGGGACTAGCGGGGTATCGTCGAGAGACCCAGTACTTC.

With respect to this clonotype: A much larger clone differs by one base, so this may be a read error. The chain has TRBV28 and TRBJ1-4, with unresolved D. Per germline, CDR1 MDHEN and CDR2 SYDVKM. This CDR3 is 12 amino acids long. With 8 bases removed from V and 0 bases from J, the gap between germline ends came to 4 bases. CDR3 nucleotide sequence: TGTGCCAGCGGTGCAACTAATGAAAAACTGTTTTTT. Its translation: CASGATNEKLFF.

This clonotype was observed a few times. The rearrangement uses TRBV9 and TRBJ2-1, with D maybe TRBD2 (6 bases). Germline V gene data show CDR1 as SGDLS and CDR2 as YYNGEE. The CDR3 loop spans 15 amino acids. The ends were cut back, 4 bases at V and 0 bases at J, with 11 bases in the middle. The CDR3 here is CASSLRESSYNEQFF. DNA of the CDR3: TGTGCCAGCAGCCTCCGGGAGAGCTCCTACAATGAGCAGTTCTTC.

V usage is TRBV30 and J usage is TRBJ1-5, with 7 bases lining up with TRBD1. Germline CDR1 reads GTSNPN; CDR2 reads SVGIG (reference sequence). This CDR3 comprises 13 residues. J gave up 6 bases and V 4 bases, and 6 bases lay outside the gene matches. In DNA, the CDR3 is TGTGCCTGGACGACACAGGGGTCTCAGCCCCAGCATTTT. Translated, it gives CAWTTQGSQPQHF. The full variable domain, its missing parts supplied by reference TRBV30 and TRBJ1-5, is SQTIHQWPATLVQPVGSPLSLECTVEGTSNPNLYWYRQAAGRGLQLLFYSVGIGQISSEVPQNLSASRPQDRQFILSSKKLLLSDSGFYLCAWTTQGSQPQHFGDGTRLSIL.

This chain uses TRBV7-2 with TRBJ2-2; no clear D gene. The germline V and J ends were trimmed by 0 bases and 3 bases, with 5 bases remaining between them. The germline gives CDR1 SGHTA, CDR2 FQGNSA. The CDR3 contains 14 residues. The CDR3 loop reads CASSLAVHTGELFF. The CDR3 DNA reads as TGTGCCAGCAGCTTAGCGGTCCACACCGGGGAGCTGTTTTTT.

J is TRBJ1-1 and V is TRBV20-1; no clear D. This CDR3 region has 12 residues. The germline V gene has CDR1 DFQATT and CDR2 SNEGSKA (reference sequence). Trimming shortened V by 5 bases and J by 7 bases, and 14 bases separated the two germline ends. Written as DNA, the CDR3 is TGCAGTGCTCACATTACGGAGGTTGAAGCTTTCTTT. Amino acids: CSAHITEVEAFF.

J is TRBJ1-2 and V is TRBV7-9; no clear D gene. Trimming cost V 6 bases and J 4 bases, with 12 bases left between them. The CDR3 runs to 13 residues. The germline CDR1 and CDR2 sequences are SEHNR and FQNEAQ (reference sequence). The CDR3 DNA follows: TGTGCCAGCAGTCTGGCAGTTTTCTATGGCTACACCTTC. This codes for CASSLAVFYGYTF.

The chain combines TRBV20-1 with TRBJ1-1; D is possibly TRBD1 (5 bases). This CDR3 has 13 amino acids. The V end was cut by 0 bases, the J end by 8 bases, with 13 bases between. Germline values: CDR1 DFQATT, CDR2 SNEGSKA (reference sequence). The CDR3 spells CSARDSRDLEAFF. The CDR3 coding sequence is TGCAGTGCTAGAGATAGCAGGGACCTAGAAGCTTTCTTT.

This clonotype was observed a few times. One end of the junction fails to match germline, which may point to a read error. The chain couples TRBV12-3 or TRBV12-4 to TRBJ2-6, with TRBD1 identical over 7 bases. The CDR3 length is 15 residues. The CDR3 nucleotides are TGTGCCAGCGGCCGACAGGGCTCAGGGGCCAACGTCCGGACTTTC. Translated, it gives CASGRQGSGANVRTF.

In its sample, this clonotype was seen a few times. The junction differs from germline at one of its ends, possibly a read error. The V gene is TRBV3-1, the J gene TRBJ2-7; tentatively, D is TRBD1 or TRBD2 (5 bases each). This CDR3 comprises 14 residues. Germline-derived CDR1 and CDR2 are LGHDT and YNNKEL (reference sequence). In DNA form, the CDR3 reads TGTGCCAACAGCCACACGGGACGGCCGGGCGAGCAGTACTTC. Residues: CANSHTGRPGEQYF.

This clonotype appeared once. The V gene is TRBV12-3 or TRBV12-4, the J gene TRBJ2-1, with unresolved D. The V end lost 6 bases, the J end lost 8 bases, and 8 bases lay between the germline ends. The length of the CDR3 is 11 residues. This CDR3 reads CASRGWDEQFF. In DNA, the CDR3 is TGTGCCAGCAGGGGTTGGGATGAGCAGTTCTTC.

A note on this clonotype: At one end, the junction sequence differs from germline, possibly due to a read error. This chain links TRBV9 with TRBJ1-1; no definite D call. Germline CDR1 SGDLS, CDR2 YYNGEE. CDR3 length equals 14 residues. The CDR3 nucleotides read TGTGCCAGCAGCGTAGCGGCCGTCCAGACTGAGGCTTTCTTT. Translation gives CASSVAAVQTEAFF.

This clonotype was counted a few times. V usage is TRBV27 and J usage is TRBJ2-7, with TRBD2 as a possible D gene (5 bases). The CDR3 extends over 13 amino acids. Germline V CDR1 and CDR2: MNHEY, SMNVEV (reference sequence). Between the trimmed V and J ends, which lost 4 bases and 5 bases, there was a span of 12 bases. The CDR3: CASSSDSLDEQYF. For the CDR3, the DNA is TGTGCCAGCAGTTCGGACTCATTGGACGAGCAGTACTTC.

This sequence joins TRBV20-1 and TRBJ2-1; 8 bases are shared with TRBD2. This CDR3 is 15 amino acids long. Germline V gene sequence: CDR1 DFQATT, CDR2 SNEGSKA (reference sequence). With 0 bases clipped from V and 3 bases from J, the junction kept 4 bases outside the gene matches. The CDR3 nucleotides read TGCAGTGCTAGAGAGTTTAGCGGGATCTACAATGAGCAGTTCTTC. It translates to CSAREFSGIYNEQFF.

V usage is TRBV24-1 and J usage is TRBJ2-7, with a weak D call TRBD1 (5 bases). Germline CDR1 KGHDR, CDR2 SFDVKD. The CDR3 is made up of 13 amino acids. The ends were cut back, 7 bases at V and 1 base at J, with 10 bases in the middle. CDR3 residues: CATSRTRSYEQYF. The CDR3 DNA reads TGTGCCACCAGCCGGACACGGTCCTACGAGCAGTACTTC.

This chain uses TRBV10-3 with TRBJ1-2; no reliable D call. The ends were cut back, 3 bases at V and 8 bases at J, with 13 bases in the middle. CDR1 and CDR2 from the germline V gene are ENHRY and SYGVKD. The CDR3 spans 13 residues. DNA for the CDR3: TGTGCCATCAGTGACCGGACGGCTGGGGGCTACACCTTC. Its translation is CAISDRTAGGYTF.

This sequence joins TRBV11-2 and TRBJ1-5; 7 nucleotides agree with TRBD1. Germline CDR1 reads SGHAT; CDR2 reads FQNNGV. This CDR3 is built from 15 residues. V trimming: 4 bases; J trimming: 5 bases; junction bases outside the gene matches: 8. The CDR3 DNA is TGTGCCAGCAGCTCGACCGACAGGGTAGATCAGCCCCAGCATTTT. Residues: CASSSTDRVDQPQHF.

This clonotype was picked up many times. The chain recombines TRBV3-1 with TRBJ2-7, with D perhaps TRBD1 (5 bases). V was pared by 4 bases and J by 5 bases, with 12 bases between. Germline assignment: CDR1 LGHDT and CDR2 YNNKEL (reference sequence). The CDR3 runs to 13 residues. CDR3 in DNA: TGTGCCAGCAGCCGCTGGCAGGGCCACGAGCAGTACTTC. Its protein product is CASSRWQGHEQYF.

This clonotype showed up just once. One end of the junction fails to match germline, which may point to a read error. V and J are TRBV20-1 and TRBJ2-5; 9 nucleotides align to TRBD2. The CDR3 is made up of 13 amino acids. Germline CDR1 is DFQATT and CDR2 is SNEGSKA (reference sequence). This CDR3 reads CSAYAGGHKTRYF. The CDR3 coding sequence is TGCAGTGCCTATGCGGGGGGGCATAAGACCCGGTACTTC.

This clonotype was seen many times. The chain links TRBV7-6 to TRBJ2-7; 10 nucleotides match TRBD1. The CDR3 covers 15 residues. The V gene end was trimmed by 2 bases and the J gene end by 1 base; junction bases not matched to a gene: 2. From germline, CDR1 is SGHVS and CDR2 FNYEAQ. The CDR3 sequence is CASSLRQGASYEQYF. The CDR3 DNA follows: TGTGCCAGCAGCTTAAGACAGGGGGCTTCCTACGAGCAGTACTTC.

In its sample, this clonotype was seen a few times. The rearrangement joins TRBV20-1 to TRBJ1-2; 7 bases map to TRBD1. This CDR3 contains 13 residues. V was clipped by 4 bases and J by 4 bases; unmatched bases: 6. Germline-derived CDR1 and CDR2 are DFQATT and SNEGSKA (reference sequence). The CDR3 DNA sequence: TGCAGTGCTACAAAGGACAGGATCTATGGCTACACCTTC. Translation gives CSATKDRIYGYTF.